This entry lists 6 T cell receptor beta chains sequenced from one sample in a study of T cells in Graves' hyperthyroidism and ophthalmopathy (dated by TCRdb to the late 2010s). The method was multiplex PCR. For sequencing, an Illumina HiSeq 2000 was employed. The TCR beta CDR3 regions were amplified from RNA transcripts. The TCR CDR3 was subjected to a first round of RT-PCR using the HTBI primer set and the Qiagen OneStep RT-PCR kit. TCRdb reworked the public reads: Q25 trimming with fastp, MiXCR clone assembly, productive beta chains retained. When rows share a CDR3 protein, they turn into one entry using the most common DNA and genes. This sample holds hundreds of thousands of distinct CDR3 sequences; more than 14% were observed only once. Of the sample, under 15% falls within the top ten clones. Sample: blood. The receptors shown here come from a woman aged 50 to 60 with Graves' ophthalmopathy.

The chain is built from TRBV7-9 and TRBJ2-3, with D maybe TRBD1 (5 bases). Germline-derived CDR1 and CDR2 are SEHNR and FQNEAQ (reference sequence). Trimming removed 5 bases at V and 0 bases at J, with 15 bases between. This CDR3 comprises 16 residues. The CDR3 coding sequence is TGTGCCAGCAGCCCCCGACAGAGGCCTAGCACAGATACGCAGTATTTT. Amino acid sequence: CASSPRQRPSTDTQYF.

The table lists this clonotype with many counts. V usage is TRBV28 and J usage is TRBJ2-4; 8 bases line up with TRBD2. Germline assignment: CDR1 MDHEN and CDR2 SYDVKM. Trimming at V came to 1 base and at J to 8 bases, leaving 7 bases not matched to a gene. The CDR3 extends over 15 amino acids. As DNA, the CDR3 is TGTGCCAGCAGTTTATCCGGGACTAGGAGGTACATTCAGTACTTC. This sequence encodes CASSLSGTRRYIQYF.

This clonotype was counted many times. This sequence joins TRBV30 and TRBJ1-5; no reliable D call. CDR1 and CDR2 (germline): GTSNPN, SVGIG (reference sequence). The length of the CDR3 is 14 residues. V was cut by 3 bases and J by 1 base, with 10 bases left in between. CDR3 bases: TGTGCCTGGAGAGAAGGGAACAGCAATCAGCCCCAGCATTTT. Translating gives CAWREGNSNQPQHF.

V is TRBV4-2 and J is TRBJ1-1, with D hard to call. Germline CDR1 LGHNA, CDR2 YNFKEQ. Trimming shortened V by 0 bases and J by 8 bases, and 19 bases separated the two germline ends. This CDR3 is 16 amino acids long. CDR3 nucleotide sequence: TGTGCCAGCAGCCAAGACGAAAGGGCAGTACTGCCAGAAGCTTTCTTT. Protein: CASSQDERAVLPEAFF.

This clonotype occurred many times. The rearrangement joins TRBV11-3 to TRBJ2-3, with D possibly TRBD1 on 7 matching bases. Germline CDR1 is SGHNT and CDR2 is YENEEA. Between the trimmed V and J ends, which lost 5 bases and 2 bases, there was a span of 17 bases. This CDR3 is 16 amino acids long. CDR3 DNA: TGTGCCAGCAGCCGGGGGACAGCCCACTCCACAGATACGCAGTATTTT. Encoded protein: CASSRGTAHSTDTQYF.

This clonotype was observed at least ten times. The chain uses TRBV28 and TRBJ2-3, with D perhaps matching TRBD1 or TRBD2 (5 bases each). The CDR3 covers 14 residues. The ends were cut back, 6 bases at V and 1 base at J, with 11 bases in the middle. CDR1 and CDR2 (germline): MDHEN, SYDVKM. The CDR3 nucleotides read TGTGCCAGCAGCCCCGGGGACGGCACAGATACGCAGTATTTT. Amino acids: CASSPGDGTDTQYF.